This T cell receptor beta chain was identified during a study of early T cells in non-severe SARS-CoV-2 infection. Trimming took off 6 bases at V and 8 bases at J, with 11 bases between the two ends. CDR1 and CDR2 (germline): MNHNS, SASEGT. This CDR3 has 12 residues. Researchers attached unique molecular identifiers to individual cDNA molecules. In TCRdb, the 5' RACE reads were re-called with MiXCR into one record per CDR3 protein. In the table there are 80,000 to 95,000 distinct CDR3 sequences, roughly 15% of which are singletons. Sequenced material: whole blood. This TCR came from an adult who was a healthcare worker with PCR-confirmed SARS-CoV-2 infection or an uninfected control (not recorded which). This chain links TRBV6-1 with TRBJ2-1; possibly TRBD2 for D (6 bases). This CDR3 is CASREWEDEQFF. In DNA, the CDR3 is TGTGCCAGCAGAGAATGGGAGGATGAGCAGTTCTTC.